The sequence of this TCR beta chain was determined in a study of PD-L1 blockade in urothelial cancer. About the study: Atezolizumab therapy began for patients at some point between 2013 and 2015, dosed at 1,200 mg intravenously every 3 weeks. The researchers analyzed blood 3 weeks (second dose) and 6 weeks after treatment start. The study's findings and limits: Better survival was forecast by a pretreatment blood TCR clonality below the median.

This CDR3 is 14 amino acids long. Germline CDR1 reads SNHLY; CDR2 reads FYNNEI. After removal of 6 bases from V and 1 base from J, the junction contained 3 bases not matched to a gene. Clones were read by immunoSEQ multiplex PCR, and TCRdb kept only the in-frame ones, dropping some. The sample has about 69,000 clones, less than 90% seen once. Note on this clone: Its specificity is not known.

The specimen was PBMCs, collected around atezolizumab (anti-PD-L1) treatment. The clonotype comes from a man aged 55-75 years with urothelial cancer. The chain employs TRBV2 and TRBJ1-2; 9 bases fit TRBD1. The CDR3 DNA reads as TGTGCCAGCAGGAGGACAGGGGTTAACTATGGCTACACCTTC. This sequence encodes CASRRTGVNYGYTF. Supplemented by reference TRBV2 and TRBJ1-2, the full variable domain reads EPEVTQTPSHQVTQMGQEVILRCVPISNHLYFYWYRQILGQKVEFLVSFYNNEISEKSEIFDDQFSVERPDGSNFTLKIRSTKLEDSAMYFCASRRTGVNYGYTFGSGTRLTVV.